These 18 T cell receptor beta chains were all obtained from the same sample, sequenced in a study of OX40 agonist ivuxolimab in advanced cancers. The method behind the library was the immunoSEQ multiplex PCR assay. TCRdb carries this immuneACCESS record with in-frame sequences only. Its versions omit some clonotypes, under half of them owing to an unresolved V gene in the studies checked, with the rest unexplained. Within this sample are tens of thousands of clones, with roughly 76% of them counted one time only. Around 19% of the sample comes from the top ten. Sequencing used CD4+ or CD8+ T cells sorted from blood, obtained in a trial of the OX40 agonist ivuxolimab. The receptors here all came from an adult with an advanced solid tumor such as melanoma, head and neck, liver or kidney cancer.

The chain links TRBV4-1 to TRBJ2-7; the D gene is possibly TRBD1 (6 bases). The germline V gene encodes CDR1 MGHRA and CDR2 YSYEKL. V was clipped by 3 bases and J by 4 bases, with 13 bases between them. The CDR3 is 14 residues long. CDR3 amino acids: CASSHSKQGYEQYF. The CDR3 nucleotides are TGCGCCAGCAGCCACTCCAAACAGGGTTACGAGCAGTACTTC.

The chain recombines TRBV6-5 with TRBJ1-2; 7 positions match TRBD1. V trimming: 6 bases; J trimming: 3 bases; junction bases outside the gene matches: 7. Germline CDR1 MNHEY, CDR2 SVGAGI. The CDR3 loop spans 14 amino acids. The CDR3 is CASSQGVHDYGYTF. The CDR3 region has the DNA TGTGCCAGCAGCCAGGGGGTCCACGACTATGGCTACACCTTC.

The V gene is TRBV12-5, the J gene TRBJ2-1; tentative D call: TRBD1 (5 bases). CDR1 LGHNT and CDR2 FRNRAP come from the germline V gene. The V end was cut by 7 bases, the J end by 4 bases, with 14 bases between. This CDR3 has 14 amino acids. CDR3 sequence (DNA): TGTGCTAGTGCCCCAGGGCAGACTTACAATGAGCAGTTCTTC. It specifies CASAPGQTYNEQFF.

The chain recombines TRBV5-1 with TRBJ2-3, with TRBD1 identical over 7 bases. This CDR3 contains 14 residues. Germline V lookup: CDR1 SGHRS, CDR2 YFSETQ. V gave up 0 bases and J gave up 4 bases; unmatched junction bases: 2. CDR3: CASSLDRGADTQYF. In nucleotides, the CDR3 is TGCGCCAGCAGCTTGGACAGGGGTGCAGATACGCAGTATTTT.

In nucleotides, the CDR3 is TGTGCCAGCAGCGTACCGGTCCGCAAAAGTAATGAGCAGTTCTTC. This codes for CASSVPVRKSNEQFF. The rearrangement uses TRBV9 and TRBJ2-1, with D unclear. In germline, CDR1 is SGDLS, CDR2 YYNGEE. This CDR3 has 15 amino acids. V dropped 1 base and J dropped 7 bases, with 15 bases sitting between them.

The V gene is TRBV11-2, the J gene TRBJ2-2; 7 bases agree with TRBD1. Germline CDR1 SGHAT, CDR2 FQNNGV. V shed 5 bases, J shed 1 base, and the junction held 1 base outside the gene matches. The CDR3 loop spans 14 amino acids. In DNA form, the CDR3 reads TGTGCCAGCAGCCGGACAGGGAACACCGGGGAGCTGTTTTTT. Translated, it gives CASSRTGNTGELFF.

The chain uses TRBV5-4 and TRBJ2-3, with 12 bases that match TRBD2. CDR1 and CDR2 (germline): SGHNT, YYREEE (reference sequence). This CDR3 has 15 residues. V lost 4 bases and J lost 1; bases outside the gene matches: 1. The CDR3 DNA reads as TGTGCCAGCAGCCCTAGCGGGAGGGGCACAGATACGCAGTATTTT. Translated, it gives CASSPSGRGTDTQYF.

This clone has only a few counts. The V call is TRBV7-2, the J call TRBJ1-3, with D maybe TRBD1 (5 bases). CDR3 length equals 14 residues. The germline V gene encodes CDR1 SGHTA and CDR2 FQGNSA. The ends were cut back, 3 bases at V and 6 bases at J, with 12 bases in the middle. CDR3 in amino acids: CASSLVAGANTIYF. Written as DNA, the CDR3 is TGTGCCAGCAGCTTGGTGGCCGGGGCAAACACCATATATTTT.

The gene calls are TRBV28 and TRBJ1-5; D not certain. Trimming removed 5 bases from V and 6 bases from J, with 14 bases in between. The CDR3 loop spans 14 amino acids. Germline loops: CDR1 MDHEN, CDR2 SYDVKM. CDR3 amino acids: CASSPPGWSQPQHF. CDR3 sequence (DNA): TGTGCCAGCAGTCCCCCGGGATGGAGTCAGCCCCAGCATTTT. The full variable domain, with the rest looked up from reference TRBV28 and TRBJ1-5, is DVKVTQSSRYLVKRTGEKVFLECVQDMDHENMFWYRQDPGLGLRLIYFSYDVKMKEKGDIPEGYSVSREKKERFSLILESASTNQTSMYLCASSPPGWSQPQHFGDGTRLSIL.

This clone has only one observation. J is TRBJ1-2 and V is TRBV30, with 7 bases identical to TRBD1. The CDR3 is 12 amino acids. Germline lookup yields CDR1 GTSNPN and CDR2 SVGIG (reference sequence). The ends lost 2 bases at V and 8 bases at J; junction bases unmatched: 5. This CDR3 reads CAWSLTGKGYTF. The DNA of the CDR3 is TGTGCCTGGAGTTTGACAGGGAAGGGCTACACCTTC.

A few counts support this clone. The chain joins TRBV5-1 to TRBJ2-1, with 11 bases fitting TRBD2. Germline CDR1 reads SGHRS; CDR2 reads YFSETQ. This CDR3 region has 15 residues. The trim removed 4 bases at V and 7 bases at J, leaving 7 bases unmatched. Here the CDR3 reads CASSQTSGIGNEQFF. The CDR3 coding sequence is TGCGCCAGCAGCCAGACTAGCGGGATAGGAAATGAGCAGTTCTTC.

The J gene is TRBJ2-7, the V gene TRBV28; 11 bases agree with TRBD2. The J segment lost 4 bases and the V segment lost 6 bases, leaving 8 bases of the junction unmatched. The CDR3 contains 15 residues. Germline V gene lookup returns CDR1 MDHEN and CDR2 SYDVKM. In DNA, the CDR3 is TGTGCCAGCAGCCCTCGACTAGCGGGAATTTACGAGCAGTACTTC. As protein: CASSPRLAGIYEQYF.

This chain links TRBV5-4 with TRBJ1-1, with a possible D match to TRBD1 (5 bases). Trimming stripped 0 bases from V and 3 bases from J, with 15 bases between. The CDR3 runs to 16 residues. Germline CDR1 SGHNT, CDR2 YYREEE (reference sequence). The CDR3 sequence is CASSLDLGREDTEAFF. CDR3 DNA sequence: TGTGCCAGCAGCTTGGATCTTGGCAGGGAGGACACTGAAGCTTTCTTT.

Judged by abundance, this clone is medium-sized (0.01 to 0.1%). This chain connects TRBV5-5 to TRBJ2-7; perhaps TRBD1 as D (7 bases). The germline V gene has CDR1 SGHKS and CDR2 YYEKEE (reference sequence). Between the trimmed V and J ends, which lost 0 bases and 2 bases, there was a span of 12 bases. The CDR3 is 15 amino acids. CDR3 sequence reads: CASSLGQGGAYEQYF. The CDR3, as DNA: TGTGCCAGCAGCTTGGGGCAGGGGGGTGCCTACGAGCAGTACTTC.

V is TRBV6-5 and J is TRBJ1-5; the match to TRBD1 covers 8 bases. This CDR3 has 15 residues. V dropped 6 bases and J dropped 1; count of bases not matched to a gene: 5. In germline, CDR1 is MNHEY, CDR2 SVGAGI. The CDR3 coding sequence is TGTGCCAGCAGACCCGACAGGGGAAGCAATCAGCCCCAGCATTTT. It yields the protein CASRPDRGSNQPQHF.

J is TRBJ2-7 and V is TRBV7-2, with TRBD1 matching 8 bases. CDR3 length: 15 amino acids. J lost 3 bases, V lost 2 bases, and 6 bases had no gene match. Germline V gene sequence: CDR1 SGHTA, CDR2 FQGNSA. The CDR3 DNA reads TGTGCCAGCAGCTTATCAGGGGGCGAGAGCTACGAGCAGTACTTC. Residues: CASSLSGGESYEQYF.

In its sample, this clone was seen a few times. The V gene is TRBV6-1, the J gene TRBJ2-7; TRBD1 agrees at 11 bases. The trim removed 8 bases at V and 2 bases at J, leaving 2 bases unmatched. CDR1 MNHNS and CDR2 SASEGT come from the germline V gene. This CDR3 is built from 13 residues. The CDR3 loop is CASLGQGAYEQYF. DNA for the CDR3: TGTGCCAGCTTGGGACAGGGGGCCTACGAGCAGTACTTC.

This clone occurred a few times. This chain links TRBV28 with TRBJ1-2; D not resolved. The CDR3 extends over 13 amino acids. CDR1 is MDHEN and CDR2 is SYDVKM in the germline V gene. Trimming cost V 5 bases and J 2 bases, with 9 bases left between them. CDR3 in DNA: TGTGCCAGCAGTCAACAACCAAACTATGGCTACACCTTC. This codes for CASSQQPNYGYTF.